This T cell receptor (beta chain) was recovered during a study of technical replicates of blood from a few donors. V shed 1 base and J shed 3 bases, with 7 bases lying between them. Per the germline V gene, CDR1 is LNHNV and CDR2 is YYDKDF (reference sequence). This CDR3 comprises 14 residues. The repertoire was sequenced with immunoSEQ multiplex PCR; TCRdb's copy has only in-frame clones and lacks some. The sample has about 100,000 clones; approximately 94% are singletons. The V call is TRBV15, the J call TRBJ2-1; D is ambiguous. The sequenced material came from T cells isolated from PBMCs. This receptor was identified in a human donor in good health. CDR3 in amino acids: CATSRVAHYNEQFF. CDR3 sequence (DNA): TGTGCCACCAGCAGAGTGGCTCACTACAATGAGCAGTTCTTC.